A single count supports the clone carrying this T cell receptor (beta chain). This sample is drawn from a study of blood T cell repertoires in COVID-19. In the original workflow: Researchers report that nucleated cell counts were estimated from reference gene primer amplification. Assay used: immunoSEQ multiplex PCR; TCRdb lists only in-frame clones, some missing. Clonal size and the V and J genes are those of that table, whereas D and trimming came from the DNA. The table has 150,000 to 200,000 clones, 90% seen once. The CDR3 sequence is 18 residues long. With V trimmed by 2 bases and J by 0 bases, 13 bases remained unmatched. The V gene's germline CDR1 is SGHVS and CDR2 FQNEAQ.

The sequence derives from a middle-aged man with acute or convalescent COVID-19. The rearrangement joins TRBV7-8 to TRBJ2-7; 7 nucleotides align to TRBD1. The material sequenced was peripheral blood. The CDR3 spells CASSLLTYRTGSSYEQYV. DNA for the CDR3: TGTGCCAGCAGCTTATTGACCTATCGGACAGGAAGCTCCTACGAGCAGTACGTC.